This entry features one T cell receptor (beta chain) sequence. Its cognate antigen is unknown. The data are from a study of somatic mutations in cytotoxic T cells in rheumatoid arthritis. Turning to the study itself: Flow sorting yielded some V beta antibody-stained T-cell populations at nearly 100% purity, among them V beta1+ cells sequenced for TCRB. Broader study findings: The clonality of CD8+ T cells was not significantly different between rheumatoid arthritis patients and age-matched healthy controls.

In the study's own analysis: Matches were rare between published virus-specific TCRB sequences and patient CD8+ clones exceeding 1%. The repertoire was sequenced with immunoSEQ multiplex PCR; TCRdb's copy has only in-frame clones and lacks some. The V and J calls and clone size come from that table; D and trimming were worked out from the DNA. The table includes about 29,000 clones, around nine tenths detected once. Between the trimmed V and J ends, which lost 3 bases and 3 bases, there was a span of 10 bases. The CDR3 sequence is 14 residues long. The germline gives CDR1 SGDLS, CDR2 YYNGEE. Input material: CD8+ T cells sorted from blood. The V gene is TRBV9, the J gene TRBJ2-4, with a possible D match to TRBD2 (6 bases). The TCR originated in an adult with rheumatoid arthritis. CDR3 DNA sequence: TGTGCCAGCAGCGAGGGACTCGGCAAAAACATTCAGTACTTC. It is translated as CASSEGLGKNIQYF. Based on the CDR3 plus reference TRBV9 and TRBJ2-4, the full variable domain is DSGVTQTPKHLITATGQRVTLRCSPRSGDLSVYWYQQSLDQGLQFLIQYYNGEERAKGNILERFSAQQFPDLHSELNLSSLELGDSALYFCASSEGLGKNIQYFGAGTRLSVL.